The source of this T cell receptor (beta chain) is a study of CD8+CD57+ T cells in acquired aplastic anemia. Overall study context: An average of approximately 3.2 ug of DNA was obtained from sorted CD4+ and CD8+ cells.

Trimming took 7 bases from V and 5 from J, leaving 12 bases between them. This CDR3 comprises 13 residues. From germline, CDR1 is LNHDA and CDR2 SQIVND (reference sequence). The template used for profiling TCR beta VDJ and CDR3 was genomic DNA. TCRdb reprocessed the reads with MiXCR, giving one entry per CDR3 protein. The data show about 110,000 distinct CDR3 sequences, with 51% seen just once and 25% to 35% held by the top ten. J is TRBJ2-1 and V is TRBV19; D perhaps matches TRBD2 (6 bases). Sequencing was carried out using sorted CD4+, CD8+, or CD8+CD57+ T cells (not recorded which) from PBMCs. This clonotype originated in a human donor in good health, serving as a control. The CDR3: CASKRGGDNEQFF. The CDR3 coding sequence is TGTGCCAGTAAGAGAGGAGGGGACAATGAGCAGTTCTTC. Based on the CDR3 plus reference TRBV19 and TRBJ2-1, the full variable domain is DGGITQSPKYLFRKEGQNVTLSCEQNLNHDAMYWYRQDPGQGLRLIYYSQIVNDFQKGDIAEGYSVSREKKESFPLTVTSAQKNPTAFYLCASKRGGDNEQFFGPGTRLTVL.